This TCR beta chain was found in a study of blood T cell repertoires in COVID-19. At the level of the study: Both acute and convalescent COVID-19 samples were obtained from the United States, Italy and Spain.

Data came from immunoSEQ multiplex PCR; TCRdb stores just in-frame clones and leaves some out. The repertoire holds 100,000 to 140,000 clones, with about 80% as singletons. The V end was cut by 1 base, the J end by 0 bases, with 10 bases between. CDR1 KGHSH and CDR2 LQKENI come from the germline V gene. This CDR3 spans 16 amino acids. The V call is TRBV18, the J call TRBJ1-3; D unresolved. The sequence was collected from a man in his sixties or seventies with acute or convalescent COVID-19. What was sequenced was peripheral blood. CDR3 loop: CASSPRRQDSGNTIYF. The CDR3 DNA follows: TGTGCCAGCTCACCACGACGACAAGACTCTGGAAACACCATATATTTT. The whole variable domain, filled in from reference TRBV18 and TRBJ1-3, reads NAGVMQNPRHLVRRRGQEARLRCSPMKGHSHVYWYRQLPEEGLKFMVYLQKENIIDESGMPKERFSAEFPKEGPSILRIQQVVRGDSAAYFCASSPRRQDSGNTIYFGEGSWLTVV.